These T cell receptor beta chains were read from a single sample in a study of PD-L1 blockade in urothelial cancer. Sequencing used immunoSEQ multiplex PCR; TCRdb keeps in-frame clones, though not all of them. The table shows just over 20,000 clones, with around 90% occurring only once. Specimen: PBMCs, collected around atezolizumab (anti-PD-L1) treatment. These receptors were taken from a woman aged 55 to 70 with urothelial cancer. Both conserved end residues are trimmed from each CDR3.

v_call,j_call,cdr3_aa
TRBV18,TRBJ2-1,ASSPPRDSALAGDEQF
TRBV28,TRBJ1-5,ASSNRVQPQH
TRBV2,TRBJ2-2,ASSGTSGSFGELF
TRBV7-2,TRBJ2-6,ASSLGLGGANVLT
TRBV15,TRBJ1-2,ATSRAGEGYGYT
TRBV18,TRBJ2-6,ASSPNSGANVLT
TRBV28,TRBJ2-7,ASSLTSGRSYEQY
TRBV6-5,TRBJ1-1,ASSYSGRANTEAF
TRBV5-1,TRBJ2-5,ASSLREGETQY
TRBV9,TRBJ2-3,ASSSTGDLTDTQY
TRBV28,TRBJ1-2,ASSFYPGRDRINYGYT
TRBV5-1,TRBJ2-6,ASSSSLSGANVLT
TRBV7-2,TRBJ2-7,ASSSHAAYEQY
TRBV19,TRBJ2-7,ASSIGGAGYEQY
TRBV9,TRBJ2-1,ASTRTSGSSNEQF
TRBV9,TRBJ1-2,ASTDRGRSLDGYT
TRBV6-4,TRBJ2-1,ASSQDRGRYNEQF
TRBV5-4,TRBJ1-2,ASSLAGLYGYA
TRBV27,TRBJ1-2,ASSPLGRANYGYT
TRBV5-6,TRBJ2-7,ASSWATSYEQY
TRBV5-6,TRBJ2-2,ASNADTGELF
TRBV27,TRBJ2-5,ASSFRDRALTQY
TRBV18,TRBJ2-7,ASSPGTGESYEQY
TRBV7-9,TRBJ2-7,ASRRTSGMYEQY
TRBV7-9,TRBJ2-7,ASSLARHDRASYEQY
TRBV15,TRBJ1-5,ATSRDLTENQPQH
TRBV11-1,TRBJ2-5,ASSLARGSQETQY
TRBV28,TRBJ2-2,ASSSTGVGTGELF
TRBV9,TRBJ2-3,ASSATSGSTDTQY
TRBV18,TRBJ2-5,ASSLGLAGVQETQY
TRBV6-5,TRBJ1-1,ASRQGIWATEAF
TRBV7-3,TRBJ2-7,ATDSLKQVSLYEQY
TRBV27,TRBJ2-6,ASSLKPFLRDRTSGANVLT
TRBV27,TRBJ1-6,ASRTGSSYNSPLH
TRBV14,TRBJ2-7,ASSQDAVREQY
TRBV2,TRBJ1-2,ASSYDRGANYGYT
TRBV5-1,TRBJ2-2,ASSPTIAGGNTGELF
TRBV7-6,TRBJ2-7,ASSLGGLTFEQY
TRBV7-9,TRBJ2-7,ASSLQYEQY
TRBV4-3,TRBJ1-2,ASSQADSYGYT
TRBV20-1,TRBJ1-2,SGIHNYGYT
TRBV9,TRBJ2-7,ASSVGQTSYEQY
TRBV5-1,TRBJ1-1,ASKRFMNTEAF
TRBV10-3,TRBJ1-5,AISAGRGASNQPQH
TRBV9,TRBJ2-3,ASSVRADTQY
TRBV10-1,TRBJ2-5,ASSESGSQETQY
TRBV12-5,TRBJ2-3,ASEMPKGGEGHTDTQY